A selection of T cell receptor beta chains follows, all from one sample in a study of shared clonotypes between healthy human individuals. Using immunoSEQ multiplex PCR, the repertoire was profiled, and TCRdb retains in-frame clones only, with some absent. Of about 2 million clones listed, 85% to 95% are singletons. The material sequenced was naive CD4+ T cells sorted from blood. Source of these receptors: a man aged 18-30 years in good health. Both conserved end residues are part of each CDR3. A D gene is named only where the DNA matches it firmly. The size field is filled for only some rows; it gives once, few, many or a size class.

TRBV27	.	TRBJ2-7	.	CASRSLDRYEQYF	TGTGCCAGCAGATCCCTTGACAGATACGAGCAGTACTTC
TRBV5-6	.	TRBJ1-1	.	CASSSDMGSGSEAFF	TGTGCCAGCAGTTCAGATATGGGATCTGGGTCTGAAGCTTTCTTT
TRBV30	TRBD1	TRBJ1-5	.	CAWSYRDRGNQPQHF	TGTGCCTGGAGTTATCGGGACAGGGGGAATCAGCCCCAGCATTTT
TRBV7-3	.	TRBJ1-6	once	CASSLTYNSPLHF	TGTGCCAGCAGCCTCACGTATAATTCACCCCTCCACTTT
TRBV2	.	TRBJ2-7	.	CASSVEAGPFYEQYF	TGTGCCAGCAGTGTAGAGGCCGGGCCCTTCTACGAGCAGTACTTC
TRBV5-1	.	TRBJ1-2	once	CASSLAGRSVYTF	TGCGCCAGCAGCTTGGCCGGAAGGAGTGTCTACACCTTC
TRBV28	TRBD2	TRBJ2-1	.	CASTAGLAGGFSSYNEQFF	TGTGCCAGCACCGCTGGACTAGCGGGGGGGTTTAGCTCCTACAATGAGCAGTTCTTC
TRBV5-1	.	TRBJ1-3	.	CASSLAGVISGNTIYF	TGCGCCAGCAGCTTGGCAGGGGTCATCTCTGGAAACACCATATATTTT
TRBV5-4	.	TRBJ2-2	.	CASSQNTGELFF	TGTGCCAGCAGTCAAAACACCGGGGAGCTGTTTTTT
TRBV9	TRBD1	TRBJ1-1	.	CASNDRGNTEAFF	TGTGCCAGCAACGACAGGGGGAACACTGAAGCTTTCTTT
TRBV6-1	TRBD1	TRBJ2-7	.	CASFKDRASYEQYF	TGTGCCAGCTTTAAGGACAGGGCATCCTACGAGCAGTACTTC
TRBV30	.	TRBJ2-4	.	CAWRLFGAKNIQYF	TGTGCCTGGAGGCTCTTTGGGGCCAAAAACATTCAGTACTTC
TRBV6-5	.	TRBJ1-3	.	CASRTPGASGNTIYF	TGTGCCAGCAGGACCCCAGGGGCAAGTGGAAACACCATATATTTT
TRBV21-1	.	TRBJ1-5	.	CASTREGKGYQPQHF	TGTGCCAGCACTAGAGAAGGGAAGGGGTATCAGCCCCAGCATTTT
TRBV27	.	TRBJ1-2	.	CASGLGGNYGYTF	TGTGCCAGCGGCCTTGGGGGTAACTATGGCTACACCTTC
TRBV10-3	.	TRBJ1-5	.	CAISGLENQPQHF	TGTGCCATCAGTGGTCTGGAGAATCAGCCCCAGCATTTT
TRBV4-2	.	TRBJ1-1	.	CASSQGAGKGDTEAFF	TGTGCCAGCAGCCAAGGGGCAGGGAAAGGGGACACTGAAGCTTTCTTT
TRBV5-4	TRBD2	TRBJ2-5	.	CASRPGLAGGLQETQYF	TGTGCCAGCAGGCCGGGACTAGCGGGAGGACTACAAGAGACCCAGTACTTC
TRBV6-1	.	TRBJ2-1	.	CASTRPGYNEQFF	TGTGCCAGCACACGACCAGGATACAATGAGCAGTTCTTC
TRBV9	TRBD2	TRBJ2-6	.	CASSRPGGNFLSGANVLTF	TGTGCCAGCAGCCGACCGGGAGGAAACTTTCTCTCTGGGGCCAACGTCCTGACTTTC
TRBV18	TRBD2	TRBJ2-7	.	CASSSSPGGGSSYEQYF	TGTGCCAGCTCATCTTCCCCCGGTGGCGGGAGCTCCTACGAGCAGTACTTC
TRBV10-3	.	TRBJ2-7	.	CAISELRGAVLDEQYF	TGTGCCATCAGCGAACTTAGGGGCGCGGTTTTGGACGAGCAGTACTTC
TRBV5-5	TRBD2	TRBJ2-7	.	CASSLGTAGDEQYF	TGTGCCAGCAGCTTGGGAACCGCGGGAGACGAGCAGTACTTC
TRBV4-3	.	TRBJ2-5	.	CASSQDWGPGETQYF	TGCGCCAGCAGCCAAGATTGGGGACCAGGGGAGACCCAGTACTTC
TRBV5-1	.	TRBJ1-5	.	CASSFDGNSNQPQHF	TGCGCCAGCAGCTTTGACGGTAATAGCAATCAGCCCCAGCATTTT
TRBV4-1	TRBD1	TRBJ2-7	.	CASSLRLVRQGGQSNSPYEQYF	TGCGCCAGCAGCCTCCGACTCGTCCGACAGGGGGGACAGTCGAATAGCCCCTACGAGCAGTACTTC
TRBV19	.	TRBJ1-2	.	CASRAQGEGYTF	TGTGCCAGTAGGGCTCAGGGAGAAGGCTACACCTTC